The T cell receptor beta chain under discussion was sequenced for a study of shared clonotypes between healthy human individuals. The CDR3 is 15 amino acids. Germline values: CDR1 SGHVS, CDR2 FNYEAQ. With V trimmed by 5 bases and J by 3 bases, 10 bases remained unmatched. The study, taken as a whole, reports: Limitation of the genetic and exposure-history diversity represented came from the few donors.

In the naive CD8 group, cells lacked CD45RO and were positively selected for CCR7, so terminally differentiated effector memory CD45RA+ cells were left out. HIV-negative, healthy adults without recent acute infections or vaccinations were the donors. TCRdb's table, derived via immunoSEQ multiplex PCR, lists solely in-frame clones and lacks some. The sample has about 2.1 million clones, under 95% seen once. A word on this clone: Its antigen is not identified.

The chain links TRBV7-6 to TRBJ2-7; 7 positions agree with TRBD1. This TCR was sampled from a man between 18 and 29 years old in good health. Some clones in this sample may be carry-over from other donors' samples. Sequenced input: naive CD8+ T cells from PBMCs. CDR3 nucleotide sequence: TGTGCCAGCAGCGGAAGTACAGGGGCTTACTACGAGCAGTACTTC. Its protein is CASSGSTGAYYEQYF.